Each of the 26 T cell receptor beta chains below was sequenced from the same sample in a study of cytomegalovirus exposure and HLA in healthy donors. Primers for the PCR totalled 60 Vbeta and 13 Jbeta. Assay: immunoSEQ multiplex PCR; the TCRdb copy retains only in-frame clones and omits some. The sample table includes about 120,000 clones. Material: PBMCs. The receptor set was obtained from a man aged 35 to 55 in good health and CMV-seropositive.

The DNA for the CDR3 is TGCGCCAGCAGTTCAGAGCTAGCGGGAGTAGATGAGCAGTTCTTC. This codes for CASSSELAGVDEQFF. The rearrangement links TRBV10-1 to TRBJ2-1, with TRBD2 matching over 10 bases. With 5 bases clipped from V and 8 bases from J, the junction kept 9 bases outside the gene matches. The CDR3 is 15 amino acids. Per germline, CDR1 WNHNN and CDR2 SYGVQD (reference sequence).

The chain recombines TRBV5-4 with TRBJ2-5; TRBD1 is a possible D gene (6 bases). The J call may be mistaken, given a closer DNA end match to TRBJ2-7. Germline lookup yields CDR1 SGHNT and CDR2 YYREEE (reference sequence). The CDR3 contains 16 residues. DNA for the CDR3: TGTGCCAGCAGCGCCCCATCGGGCAGGGGTAGTGACGAGCAGTACTTC. Translating it yields CASSAPSGRGSDEQYF.

The CDR3 loop is CSVAGGEETQYF. CDR3 in DNA: TGCAGCGTGGCAGGGGGCGAGGAGACCCAGTACTTC. The J gene is TRBJ2-5, the V gene TRBV29-1, with TRBD1 matching 8 bases. Germline loops: CDR1 SQVTM, CDR2 ANQGSEA. V dropped 6 bases and J dropped 5; count of bases not matched to a gene: 5. The CDR3 sequence is 12 residues long.

This sequence joins TRBV6-5 and TRBJ1-1; D not certain. The CDR3 runs to 12 residues. V lost 6 bases, J lost 1 base, and 6 bases lay in between. The germline V gene encodes CDR1 MNHEY and CDR2 SVGAGI. CDR3 DNA: TGTGCCAGCAGCGGTCGGAACACTGAAGCTTTCTTT. Its protein product is CASSGRNTEAFF.

The chain couples TRBV21-1 to TRBJ2-3; the table names TRBD1, a call not compared with the DNA. TRBV21-1 is recorded as a pseudogene. CDR3 size: 17 residues. CDR3 amino acids: CASSKRSGQANTDTQYF. The CDR3 region has the DNA TGTGCCAGCAGCAAGCGATCCGGACAGGCCAACACAGATACGCAGTATTTT.

The V and J genes are TRBV19 and TRBJ2-5; a weak D match, TRBD1 (5 bases). The CDR3 runs 15 residues. Germline lookup yields CDR1 LNHDA and CDR2 SQIVND (reference sequence). V lost 5 bases and J lost 2, with 15 bases in between. This CDR3 reads CASSVQGRTQETQYF. CDR3 nucleotides: TGTGCCAGTAGTGTCCAAGGACGGACACAAGAGACCCAGTACTTC.

The chain couples TRBV29-1 to TRBJ2-4, with D perhaps TRBD1 (5 bases). The CDR3 covers 13 residues. CDR1 is SQVTM and CDR2 is ANQGSEA in the germline V gene. Between the trimmed V and J ends, which lost 6 bases and 6 bases, there was a span of 15 bases. CDR3 loop: CSVDPQGTNIQYF. For the CDR3, the DNA is TGCAGCGTAGACCCCCAGGGTACAAACATTCAGTACTTC.

The chain employs TRBV6-6 and TRBJ2-7; possibly TRBD2 for D (6 bases). V was shortened by 1 base and J by 4 bases, with 11 bases between the two germline ends. Germline CDR1 is MNHNY and CDR2 is SVGAGI (reference sequence). The CDR3 is 14 amino acids. The CDR3 DNA reads as TGTGCCAGCAGTTACTTGACTAGTCAGTACGAGCAGTACTTC. Its protein is CASSYLTSQYEQYF.

This chain connects TRBV4-2 to TRBJ1-5, with a weak D call TRBD1 (6 bases). The V and J ends lost 4 bases and 1 base respectively, with 11 bases between them. The CDR3 has 15 residues. CDR1 LGHNA and CDR2 YNFKEQ come from the germline V gene. CDR3 amino acids: CASSPRTESNQPQHF. The CDR3 bases are TGTGCCAGCAGCCCTCGGACAGAAAGCAATCAGCCCCAGCATTTT.

V is TRBV7-9 and J is TRBJ1-1; weak D call: TRBD1 (5 bases). Looked up from germline, CDR1 is SEHNR and CDR2 is FQNEAQ (reference sequence). V was shortened by 6 bases and J by 6 bases, with 11 bases between the two germline ends. This CDR3 is built from 12 residues. The CDR3, as DNA: TGTGCCAGCAGACTAATAGGGGCTGAAGCTTTCTTT. This gives the protein CASRLIGAEAFF.

DNA of the CDR3: TGTGCCAGCTCCATTACGGGGCGGGAGATGGAGACCCAGTACTTC. It specifies CASSITGREMETQYF. The chain carries TRBV11-2 and TRBJ2-5; 7 nucleotides agree with TRBD2. The CDR3 totals 15 residues. Germline V gene sequence: CDR1 SGHAT, CDR2 FQNNGV. V lost 8 bases and J lost 5; bases outside the gene matches: 14. The full variable domain, rest sourced from reference TRBV11-2 and TRBJ2-5, is EAGVAQSPRYKIIEKRQSVAFWCNPISGHATLYWYQQILGQGPKLLIQFQNNGVVDDSQLPKDRFSAERLKGVDSTLKIQPAKLEDSAVYLCASSITGREMETQYFGPGTRLLVL.

The V call is TRBV6-1, the J call TRBJ2-7, with D perhaps TRBD1 (5 bases). The CDR3 length is 15 residues. CDR1 is MNHNS and CDR2 is SASEGT in the germline V gene. The V and J ends lost 0 bases and 0 bases respectively, with 9 bases between them. The CDR3 sequence: CASSEARTTSYEQYF. The CDR3 region has the DNA TGTGCCAGCAGTGAAGCCCGGACAACCTCCTACGAGCAGTACTTC.

The V call is TRBV29-1, the J call TRBJ1-1; TRBD1 is a possible D gene (5 bases). Trimming shortened V by 7 bases and J by 0 bases, and 12 bases separated the two germline ends. The germline V gene encodes CDR1 SQVTM and CDR2 ANQGSEA. The CDR3 extends over 13 amino acids. The DNA for the CDR3 is TGCAGCGCTAGGACACATATGAACACTGAAGCTTTCTTT. Translating gives CSARTHMNTEAFF. The variable domain in full, completed from reference TRBV29-1 and TRBJ1-1, reads SAVISQKPSRDICQRGTSLTIQCQVDSQVTMMFWYRQQPGQSLTLIATANQGSEATYESGFVIDKFPISRPNLTFSTLTVSNMSPEDSSIYLCSARTHMNTEAFFGQGTRLTVV.

The V and J genes are TRBV6-6 and TRBJ1-2; D perhaps matches TRBD1 (6 bases). Germline CDR1 MNHNY, CDR2 SVGAGI (reference sequence). CDR3 size: 12 residues. Trimming shortened V by 8 bases and J by 4 bases, and 11 bases separated the two germline ends. The DNA for the CDR3 is TGTGCCAGCGGGGGCCCCTTCTATGGCTACACCTTC. This encodes CASGGPFYGYTF.

This sequence joins TRBV4-2 and TRBJ2-7; D call uncertain. The CDR3 runs 14 residues. Germline V gene data show CDR1 as LGHNA and CDR2 as YNFKEQ. Trimming shortened V by 1 base and J by 8 bases, and 15 bases separated the two germline ends. This CDR3 reads CASSQGGPAPQQYF. The CDR3 nucleotides are TGTGCCAGCAGCCAAGGTGGGCCGGCCCCCCAGCAGTACTTC.

The chain is built from TRBV15 and TRBJ2-7; D is ambiguous. The CDR3 totals 14 residues. Germline V CDR1 and CDR2: LNHNV, YYDKDF (reference sequence). V was cut by 7 bases and J by 0 bases, with 13 bases left in between. CDR3 sequence: CATTSLPSSYEQYF. The CDR3 DNA reads TGTGCCACCACCAGCCTACCGAGCTCCTACGAGCAGTACTTC.

The CDR3 DNA is TGTGCCAGCAGCATCTACCGAGCGGCTGAAGCTTTCTTT. This encodes CASSIYRAAEAFF. The chain joins TRBV13 to TRBJ1-1; D gene unclear. Trimming stripped 5 bases from V and 6 bases from J, with 13 bases between. The germline gives CDR1 PRHDT, CDR2 FYEKMQ (reference sequence). The CDR3 loop spans 13 amino acids.

The chain has TRBV28 and TRBJ2-2; 10 positions agree with TRBD1. CDR3 length: 18 residues. V shed 5 bases and J 4 bases; nucleotides not matched to a gene: 13. CDR1 is MDHEN, CDR2 SYDVKM, per germline. CDR3 in amino acids: CASSPHSFGTGATGELFF. The CDR3 nucleotides read TGTGCCAGCAGTCCTCATTCTTTCGGGACAGGGGCCACCGGGGAGCTGTTTTTT.

CDR3 protein: CATSTRTAQGYTF. CDR3 DNA: TGTGCCACCAGCACCCGGACAGCCCAGGGCTACACCTTC. The chain uses TRBV15 and TRBJ1-2; D might be TRBD1 (6 bases). Trimming cost V 4 bases and J 8 bases, with 14 bases left between them. Germline V gene lookup returns CDR1 LNHNV and CDR2 YYDKDF (reference sequence). This CDR3 region has 13 residues.

The chain has TRBV6-1 and TRBJ1-1, with 8 bases identical to TRBD1. Germline CDR1 is MNHNS and CDR2 is SASEGT. J was trimmed by 0 bases and V by 7 bases; bases with no gene match: 4. This CDR3 spans 14 amino acids. CDR3 region: CASKRGQVNTEAFF. Here the CDR3 DNA reads TGTGCCAGCAAGAGGGGACAGGTGAACACTGAAGCTTTCTTT.

The J gene is TRBJ2-1, the V gene TRBV7-3, with a possible D match to TRBD2 (5 bases). This CDR3 region has 14 residues. V lost 5 bases and J lost 7, with 15 bases in between. Looked up from germline, CDR1 is SGHTA and CDR2 is FQGTGA. The CDR3 bases are TGTGCCAGCAGCCCATACGGACTCCATAATGAGCAGTTCTTC. It yields the protein CASSPYGLHNEQFF.

The rearrangement joins TRBV11-1 to TRBJ2-7; D remains unclear. This CDR3 has 14 amino acids. Germline V gene data show CDR1 as SGHAT and CDR2 as FQDESV (reference sequence). The V and J ends lost 1 base and 2 bases respectively, with 9 bases between them. CDR3: CASSLDLNTYEQYF. CDR3 DNA: TGTGCCAGCAGCTTAGATTTAAACACCTACGAGCAGTACTTC.

V gene TRBV27 combines with J gene TRBJ2-1; D possibly corresponds to TRBD2 (6 bases). The V gene's germline CDR1 is MNHEY and CDR2 SMNVEV (reference sequence). CDR3 length: 15 amino acids. V was clipped by 7 bases and J by 2 bases, with 15 bases between them. CDR3 DNA sequence: TGTGCCAGCACCTTAACCGGGACTCCCTACAATGAGCAGTTCTTC. It specifies CASTLTGTPYNEQFF.

This rearrangement joins TRBV27 to TRBJ2-7; 11 bases are shared with TRBD1. There are 14 residues in the CDR3. J lost 2 bases, V lost 3 bases, and 0 bases had no gene match. The germline V gene has CDR1 MNHEY and CDR2 SMNVEV (reference sequence). The CDR3 is CASSLGQGAYEQYF. The CDR3 nucleotides are TGTGCCAGCAGTTTGGGACAGGGGGCCTACGAGCAGTACTTC.

The V and J genes are TRBV6-5 and TRBJ2-3; D not resolved. This CDR3 spans 15 amino acids. Germline V CDR1 and CDR2: MNHEY, SVGAGI. V was pared by 6 bases and J by 1 base, with 14 bases between. CDR3 DNA sequence: TGTGCCAGCAGCCCTATCTTTCTAGGCACAGATACGCAGTATTTT. Protein product: CASSPIFLGTDTQYF.

The rearrangement uses TRBV28 and TRBJ2-7; D may be TRBD1 (6 bases). This CDR3 spans 14 amino acids. Trimming removed 7 bases at V and 4 bases at J, with 17 bases between. The V gene's germline CDR1 is MDHEN and CDR2 SYDVKM. The CDR3 region has the DNA TGTGCCAGCAAGGTAGGGGGTACAGGTTACGAGCAGTACTTC. This sequence encodes CASKVGGTGYEQYF. The full variable domain, with the rest looked up from reference TRBV28 and TRBJ2-7, is DVKVTQSSRYLVKRTGEKVFLECVQDMDHENMFWYRQDPGLGLRLIYFSYDVKMKEKGDIPEGYSVSREKKERFSLILESASTNQTSMYLCASKVGGTGYEQYFGPGTRLTVT.